The 26 T cell receptor beta chains given below trace back to one sample, sequenced in a study of blood T cells in healthy people across ages. A second PCR, run for roughly 6 to 11 cycles, used a sample-barcoded 5' primer plus a J-beta primer mix. TCRdb passed the 5' RACE reads through MiXCR, listing each CDR3 protein once. The repertoire has about 930,000 distinct CDR3 sequences, 25% to 30% of them found once; the top ten carry around 9.6%. These records were also assigned to another study, of T cells of mothers and their children.

The material sequenced was blood. Source of these receptors: a woman in her 40s in good health.

The chain has TRBV12-3 or TRBV12-4 and TRBJ2-5; TRBD1 matches 7 bases. There are 14 residues in the CDR3. V lost 5 bases to trimming and J lost 5 bases; unmatched junction nucleotides: 8. The CDR3 spells CASSPDRVEETQYF. The CDR3 DNA reads as TGTGCCAGCAGTCCCGACAGGGTCGAGGAGACCCAGTACTTC.

This chain uses TRBV7-8 with TRBJ2-1; D is perhaps TRBD1 or TRBD2 (6 bases each). Trimming took 4 bases from V and 7 from J, leaving 17 bases between them. This CDR3 contains 15 residues. Germline V gives CDR1 SGHVS, CDR2 FQNEAQ. CDR3: CASSSRSLGGNEQFF. Written as DNA, the CDR3 is TGTGCCAGCAGCTCAAGGTCCTTAGGGGGGAATGAGCAGTTCTTC.

The V and J genes are TRBV28 and TRBJ2-7; perhaps TRBD1 as D (7 bases). This CDR3 is 15 amino acids long. The V gene's germline CDR1 is MDHEN and CDR2 SYDVKM. V gave up 2 bases and J gave up 2 bases, with 13 bases separating them. For the CDR3, the DNA is TGTGCCAGCAGTTTAAGGGGGGACAGAGCCTACGAGCAGTACTTC. The encoded protein is CASSLRGDRAYEQYF.

This chain uses TRBV7-6 with TRBJ1-4; TRBD1 might be the D (6 bases). This CDR3 comprises 16 residues. The germline V gene encodes CDR1 SGHVS and CDR2 FNYEAQ. The ends were cut back, 8 bases at V and 7 bases at J, with 23 bases in the middle. CDR3 in amino acids: CASSPGARSLREKLFF. CDR3 DNA: TGTGCCAGCTCACCGGGGGCGAGAAGTTTGCGTGAAAAACTGTTTTTT.

The chain carries TRBV10-3 and TRBJ2-1; D unclear. V was cut by 7 bases and J by 10 bases, with 20 bases left in between. The germline CDR1 and CDR2 sequences are ENHRY and SYGVKD. The CDR3 is 14 amino acids. The CDR3 bases are TGTGCCATCACCGCGTCCGTGCGTTCAGGCGAGCAGTTCTTC. Its protein is CAITASVRSGEQFF.

A word on this clonotype: With a much larger clone just one base away, this may be a read error. The chain has TRBV6-5 and TRBJ2-7; 11 positions match TRBD1. V was pared by 5 bases and J by 4 bases, with 10 bases of the junction left unmatched. The V gene's germline CDR1 is MNHEY and CDR2 SVGAGI. The CDR3 is 16 residues long. The CDR3 region is CASSLRRDRGKYEQYF. CDR3 DNA: TGTGCCAGCAGTCTCCGCCGGGACAGGGGGAAATACGAGCAGTACTTC.

Note on this clonotype: This may come from a read error, since a much larger clone is one base off. The chain joins TRBV24-1 to TRBJ2-5; D is ambiguous. CDR3 length: 16 amino acids. Germline CDR1 reads KGHDR; CDR2 reads SFDVKD. V was cut by 2 bases and J by 1 base, with 13 bases left in between. The CDR3 protein is CATSDCGAGIQETQYF. The CDR3 region has the DNA TGTGCCACCAGTGATTGCGGCGCTGGAATCCAAGAGACCCAGTACTTC.

As for this clonotype: Since a much larger clone is just one base distant, this may be a read error. The chain employs TRBV20-1 and TRBJ2-5; the D is unclear. Germline V gene sequence: CDR1 DFQATT, CDR2 SNEGSKA (reference sequence). The CDR3 consists of 11 residues. V lost 4 bases and J lost 11, with 14 bases in between. The chain's CDR3 is CSATLENEQYF. DNA of the CDR3: TGCAGTGCTACCCTAGAAAATGAGCAGTACTTC.

The V and J genes are TRBV5-1 and TRBJ2-5, with 12 bases matching TRBD1. Germline lookup yields CDR1 SGHRS and CDR2 YFSETQ. Germline trimming cut 4 bases from V and 5 bases from J; bases unmatched to any gene: 9. This CDR3 has 16 residues. The CDR3 DNA reads as TGCGCCAGCAGCAGCGGGACAGGGGGCACTGGGGAGACCCAGTACTTC. Translated, it gives CASSSGTGGTGETQYF.

A few counts support this clonotype. The chain joins TRBV20-1 to TRBJ1-2; D perhaps matches TRBD1 (5 bases). Germline-derived CDR1 and CDR2 are DFQATT and SNEGSKA (reference sequence). The CDR3 loop spans 16 amino acids. Trimming took off 6 bases at V and 2 bases at J, with 22 bases between the two ends. The CDR3 spells CSAAPWAGTENYGYTF. CDR3 bases: TGCAGTGCGGCTCCCTGGGCTGGGACTGAGAACTATGGCTACACCTTC.

The chain employs TRBV7-9 and TRBJ2-5; D may be TRBD1 or TRBD2 (5 bases each). The DNA end is a closer match to TRBJ2-7, so the J assignment may be wrong. CDR1 is SEHNR and CDR2 is FQNEAQ in the germline V gene (reference sequence). This CDR3 has 13 residues. CDR3 amino acids: CASGYGGFYEQYF. DNA of the CDR3: TGTGCCAGCGGCTATGGGGGTTTCTACGAGCAGTACTTC.

This clonotype was counted many times. The V and J genes are TRBV5-1 and TRBJ1-4; unclear D gene. Trimming took 0 bases from V and 7 from J, leaving 4 bases between them. This CDR3 spans 12 amino acids. Germline loops: CDR1 SGHRS, CDR2 YFSETQ. CDR3 nucleotides: TGCGCCAGCAGCTTGGCCGGTGAAAAACTGTTTTTT. This codes for CASSLAGEKLFF.

V gene TRBV15 combines with J gene TRBJ2-5; TRBD1 or TRBD2 may be the D gene (5 bases each). CDR3 length equals 15 residues. Germline V gene sequence: CDR1 LNHNV, CDR2 YYDKDF (reference sequence). V lost 5 bases to trimming and J lost 0 bases, with 13 bases between them. The CDR3 loop reads CATSGLGEYQETQYF. CDR3 coding DNA: TGTGCCACCAGCGGACTGGGGGAGTACCAAGAGACCCAGTACTTC.

The chain recombines TRBV4-2 with TRBJ2-3; the match to TRBD2 covers 11 bases. Germline CDR1 is LGHNA and CDR2 is YNFKEQ. V lost 4 bases to trimming and J lost 2 bases; unmatched junction nucleotides: 5. The length of the CDR3 is 16 residues. The DNA of the CDR3 is TGTGCCAGCAGCCTCTCTAGCGGGGGGTACACAGATACGCAGTATTTT. As protein: CASSLSSGGYTDTQYF.

V is TRBV6-6 and J is TRBJ2-5; 13 bases fit TRBD2. The CDR3 is made up of 15 amino acids. J lost 1 base, V lost 6 bases, and 2 bases had no gene match. Per germline, CDR1 MNHNY and CDR2 SVGAGI (reference sequence). CDR3 amino acids: CASRRTSGGQETQYF. In DNA form, the CDR3 reads TGTGCCAGCAGACGGACTAGCGGGGGCCAAGAGACCCAGTACTTC.

In its sample, this clonotype was seen many times. V is TRBV20-1 and J is TRBJ2-7; 10 bases map to TRBD1. The CDR3 runs 12 residues. The V gene end was trimmed by 6 bases and the J gene end by 6 bases; junction bases not matched to a gene: 5. Germline CDR1 is DFQATT and CDR2 is SNEGSKA (reference sequence). CDR3 DNA: TGCAGTGCGGCGGGACAGGGGTTCGAGCAGTACTTC. This gives the protein CSAAGQGFEQYF.

This sequence joins TRBV29-1 and TRBJ1-5; 10 bases fit TRBD1. Germline CDR1 and CDR2: SQVTM and ANQGSEA. J was trimmed by 1 base and V by 3 bases; bases with no gene match: 15. The CDR3 runs to 19 residues. The CDR3 DNA reads TGCAGCGTTGAGGACCATTGTGGGGACAGGGGTGGAAGCAATCAGCCCCAGCATTTT. Its protein is CSVEDHCGDRGGSNQPQHF.

This clonotype was seen a handful of times. The genes are TRBV24-1 and TRBJ1-1; no definite D call. Trimming stripped 4 bases from V and 5 bases from J, with 10 bases between. The CDR3 spans 13 residues. From germline, CDR1 is KGHDR and CDR2 SFDVKD. CDR3 loop: CATSDRTRTEAFF. CDR3 bases: TGTGCCACCAGTGACCGAACAAGGACTGAAGCTTTCTTT.

The chain recombines TRBV7-6 with TRBJ2-7; no reliable D call. The ends were cut back, 4 bases at V and 2 bases at J, with 12 bases in the middle. This CDR3 is built from 14 residues. Germline V gene sequence: CDR1 SGHVS, CDR2 FNYEAQ. As DNA, the CDR3 is TGTGCCAGCAGCTCAGACACTACCACCTACGAGCAGTACTTC. Translation gives CASSSDTTTYEQYF.

This clonotype was observed a handful of times. The V and J genes are TRBV9 and TRBJ1-1; TRBD1 might be the D (5 bases). The V gene's germline CDR1 is SGDLS and CDR2 YYNGEE. V was shortened by 0 bases and J by 0 bases, with 15 bases between the two germline ends. The CDR3 length is 17 residues. The CDR3 nucleotides are TGTGCCAGCAGCGTAGGATGGGGCACCCGGGTGAACACTGAAGCTTTCTTT. Encoded protein: CASSVGWGTRVNTEAFF.

In this sample, this clonotype turned up a few times. J is TRBJ2-2 and V is TRBV12-3 or TRBV12-4, with 8 nucleotides matching TRBD1. The J segment lost 7 bases and the V segment lost 6 bases, leaving 10 bases of the junction unmatched. The CDR3 has 15 residues. Written as DNA, the CDR3 is TGTGCCAGCAGCACGCAGGGGGCGGGGATCGGGGAGCTGTTTTTT. Residues: CASSTQGAGIGELFF.

In its sample, this clonotype was seen a few times. The chain links TRBV30 to TRBJ2-7; D possibly matches TRBD1 or TRBD2 (6 bases each). Looked up from germline, CDR1 is GTSNPN and CDR2 is SVGIG (reference sequence). The length of the CDR3 is 12 residues. The germline V and J ends were trimmed by 4 bases and 4 bases, with 11 bases remaining between them. CDR3 nucleotides: TGTGCCTGGACCAGAGGGGGGTACGAGCAGTACTTC. This sequence encodes CAWTRGGYEQYF.

This clonotype showed up many times. This rearrangement joins TRBV2 to TRBJ2-7; unclear D gene. Trimming shortened V by 8 bases and J by 3 bases, and 17 bases separated the two germline ends. The CDR3 length is 14 residues. Germline loops: CDR1 SNHLY, CDR2 FYNNEI. CDR3: CASRPFGRNYEQYF. Here the CDR3 DNA reads TGTGCCAGCCGTCCCTTCGGAAGAAACTACGAGCAGTACTTC.

The rearrangement uses TRBV20-1 and TRBJ2-4; 10 bases fit TRBD2. Near its end, the DNA agrees better with TRBJ2-7, so the J call may be wrong. Germline V gene data show CDR1 as DFQATT and CDR2 as SNEGSKA (reference sequence). There are 15 residues in the CDR3. CDR3 in DNA: TGCAGTGCTAGACCCCCAGCGGGGGGGGCCTACGAGCAGTACTTC. Protein sequence: CSARPPAGGAYEQYF.

This clonotype was counted only a few times. V is TRBV5-1 and J is TRBJ1-1; D remains unclear. This CDR3 is built from 14 residues. Trimming removed 2 bases from V and 4 bases from J, with 12 bases in between. Germline V lookup: CDR1 SGHRS, CDR2 YFSETQ. CDR3 DNA sequence: TGCGCCAGCAGCTTTCAGGATGGGCGCACTGAAGCTTTCTTT. Amino acid sequence: CASSFQDGRTEAFF.

There are many counts of this clonotype. V is TRBV5-1 and J is TRBJ2-7; 9 nucleotides match TRBD2. Germline CDR1 reads SGHRS; CDR2 reads YFSETQ. V gave up 0 bases and J gave up 6 bases; unmatched junction bases: 7. The CDR3 totals 15 residues. In DNA form, the CDR3 reads TGCGCCAGCAGCTTGGTTACGGCGGGGGGGCGCGAGCAGTACTTC. It encodes CASSLVTAGGREQYF.